The source of this T cell receptor (beta chain) is a study of blood T cell repertoires in COVID-19. Germline V CDR1 and CDR2: LNHDA, SQIVND (reference sequence). J gave up 0 bases and V 6 bases, and 4 bases lay outside the gene matches. The CDR3 loop spans 14 amino acids. This table comes from immunoSEQ multiplex PCR, and its TCRdb copy is limited to in-frame clones, with some not included. The table has fewer than 250,000 clones, 92% seen once; the top ten hold more than 0.8%. Input material: peripheral blood. This chain links TRBV19 with TRBJ1-2, with TRBD1 matching 7 bases. The TCR comes from a man aged 25-45 years with COVID-19, enrolled during active disease. The CDR3 nucleotides are TGTGCCAGTAGCCGGGACAGAGCTAACTATGGCTACACCTTC. It encodes CASSRDRANYGYTF.